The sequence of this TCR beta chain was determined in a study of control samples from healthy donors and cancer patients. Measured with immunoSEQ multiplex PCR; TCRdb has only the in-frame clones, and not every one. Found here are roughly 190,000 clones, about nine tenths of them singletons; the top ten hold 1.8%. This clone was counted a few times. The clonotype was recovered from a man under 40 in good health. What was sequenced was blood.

The CDR3 nucleotides read TGTGCCTGGAGTAAGGGACAATGGTCTAATGAAAAACTGTTTTTT. It codes for CAWSKGQWSNEKLFF. The chain carries TRBV30 and TRBJ1-4; D perhaps matches TRBD1 (6 bases). The CDR3 is 15 residues long. Per the germline V gene, CDR1 is GTSNPN and CDR2 is SVGIG (reference sequence). V was shortened by 2 bases and J by 3 bases, with 13 bases between the two germline ends.